A selection of T cell receptor beta chains follows, all from one sample in a study of blood T cell repertoires in COVID-19. Libraries were prepared by immunoSEQ multiplex PCR; TCRdb keeps only in-frame clonotypes and omits some of them. Of about 400,000 clones listed, around 89% are singletons. The sequencing input was peripheral blood. Every receptor here comes from a woman in her 30s with acute or convalescent COVID-19. Each CDR3 is given with its conserved first and last residue. A D gene is named only where the DNA matches it firmly. The size of a clone is reported for some rows only, either as once, few or many, or as a class for expanded clones.

d_gene	j_gene	abundance	v_gene	CDR3aa	CDR3nt
-	TRBJ2-7	-	TRBV21-1	CASSKGWQGTSHEQYF	TGTGCCAGCAGCAAAGGTTGGCAGGGAACCTCCCACGAGCAGTACTTC
-	TRBJ2-5	-	TRBV2	CASSANSEYQETQYF	TGTGCCAGCAGCGCCAACAGTGAATACCAAGAGACCCAGTACTTC
-	TRBJ2-3	-	TRBV6-5	CASSLRQSTDTQYF	TGTGCCAGCAGTTTGAGACAGAGCACAGATACGCAGTATTTT
TRBD1	TRBJ2-1	-	TRBV3-1/TRBV3-2	CASSLTGGNEQFF	TGTGCCAGCAGTCTGACAGGGGGCAATGAGCAGTTCTTC
-	TRBJ2-2	few	TRBV11-2	CAGRRETGELFF	TGTGCCGGACGGAGGGAGACCGGGGAGCTGTTTTTT
-	TRBJ1-2	-	TRBV6-2/TRBV6-3	CASSRPDRNYGYTF	TGTGCCAGCAGTCGGCCTGACAGGAACTATGGCTACACCTTC
TRBD2	TRBJ2-1	-	TRBV10-3	CAISESPAGGQFF	TGTGCCATCAGTGAGTCCCCAGCGGGGGGACAGTTCTTC
TRBD2	TRBJ2-1	-	TRBV10-3	CAIRGGDNEQFF	TGTGCCATCCGGGGGGGGGACAATGAGCAGTTCTTC
TRBD2	TRBJ2-3	-	TRBV29-1	CSAAPGLAGVDTQYF	TGCAGCGCCGCTCCTGGCCTAGCGGGGGTAGATACGCAGTATTTT
-	TRBJ2-1	-	TRBV4-2	CASSQLGDEQFF	TGTGCCAGCAGCCAACTAGGCGATGAGCAGTTCTTC
-	TRBJ1-5	-	TRBV10-2	CATSTGDTYQPQHF	TGCGCCACCTCCACAGGCGACACCTATCAGCCCCAGCATTTT
TRBD2	TRBJ2-1	-	TRBV7-9	CASSFTSGGRDEQFF	TGTGCCAGCAGCTTCACTAGCGGGGGGAGGGATGAGCAGTTCTTC
-	TRBJ2-2	-	TRBV21-1	CASSKASQFANTGELFF	TGTGCCAGCAGCAAAGCGTCCCAGTTCGCGAACACCGGGGAGCTGTTTTTT
TRBD1	TRBJ1-1	-	TRBV30	CAWGTGGNTEAFF	TGTGCCTGGGGGACAGGGGGCAACACTGAAGCTTTCTTT
TRBD1	TRBJ1-1	-	TRBV5-1	CASSLQGYTEAFF	TGCGCCAGCAGTCTACAGGGGTACACTGAAGCTTTCTTT
TRBD2	TRBJ2-3	-	TRBV5-4	CASNLAGGLTDTQYF	TGTGCCAGCAATTTAGCGGGGGGCCTCACAGATACGCAGTATTTT
-	TRBJ2-3	once	TRBV5-4	CASSTRTDTQYF	TGTGCCAGCAGCACCAGAACAGATACGCAGTATTTT
-	TRBJ2-2	-	TRBV5-1	CASSLNRVSNTGELFF	TGCGCCAGCAGCTTGAACAGGGTCTCGAACACCGGGGAGCTGTTTTTT
-	TRBJ2-1	-	TRBV5-8	CASSLPWLGENNEQFF	TGTGCCAGCAGCTTGCCTTGGCTGGGAGAAAACAATGAGCAGTTCTTC
TRBD1	TRBJ2-7	-	TRBV2	CASSQPVGTADYEQYF	TGTGCCAGCAGTCAACCCGTCGGGACAGCAGACTACGAGCAGTACTTC
-	TRBJ2-2	-	TRBV20-1	CSASPGYGELFF	TGCAGTGCTAGTCCCGGGTACGGGGAGCTGTTTTTT
TRBD1	TRBJ1-5	-	TRBV19	CASSIRRGGNQPQHF	TGTGCCAGTAGTATACGCAGGGGGGGCAATCAGCCCCAGCATTTT
-	TRBJ2-5	-	TRBV28	CASSLLPVLSDSQETQYF	TGTGCCAGCAGTTTACTTCCCGTCCTTTCAGACAGCCAAGAGACCCAGTACTTC
-	TRBJ1-4	-	TRBV28	CASSFPDGKNEKLFF	TGTGCCAGCAGTTTTCCGGACGGGAAAAATGAAAAACTGTTTTTT
-	TRBJ1-1	-	TRBV15	CATSRGTAPPEAFF	TGTGCCACCAGCAGAGGGACAGCCCCTCCTGAAGCTTTCTTT
-	TRBJ1-5	-	TRBV15	CATSRAGYSNQPQHF	TGTGCCACCAGTCGGGCAGGGTATAGCAATCAGCCCCAGCATTTT